The present TCR beta chain was sequenced within a study of T-cell memory formation after mild COVID-19. Study-wide context: Clustering of TCRs was largely donor specific.

V was cut by 3 bases and J by 10 bases, with 9 bases left in between. This CDR3 is 12 amino acids long. The study, taken as a whole, reports: Contracting clones localized mainly to CM and EM when CD4+ and mainly to EMRA when CD8+. A second wave expanding day 15 to 37 was CD4+-biased; contracting clones were balanced.

TCR alpha and TCR beta cDNA libraries with sample barcodes and UMIs came from 5'RACE using constant-segment primers. Each CDR3 protein gets one entry after TCRdb re-called the 5' RACE reads with MiXCR. Among 470,000 or so distinct CDR3 sequences listed, around a quarter were seen once. This clonotype was seen a few times. The antigen is not known. Material: PBMCs or a T cell subset sorted from them (not recorded which). The V gene is TRBV12-3 or TRBV12-4, the J gene TRBJ2-2; no definite D call. This clonotype was obtained from an adult woman who had mild COVID-19 (a few samples of this study predate the infection). Cell type and time point are not known. In DNA, the CDR3 is TGTGCCAGCAGTTTCGGCTCTACGGAGCTGTTTTTT. It encodes CASSFGSTELFF.